The 13 T cell receptor beta chains presented below share a single source sample, sequenced in a study of blood T cell repertoires in COVID-19. Assay used: immunoSEQ multiplex PCR; TCRdb lists only in-frame clones, some missing. Altogether 200,000 to 250,000 clones are present, more than 85% being singletons, with the ten largest covering approximately 7%. Sample: peripheral blood. The receptors were gathered from a woman in her 70s with active or convalescent COVID-19.

This clone was seen a single time. V is TRBV10-3 and J is TRBJ1-1; D remains unclear. Germline values: CDR1 ENHRY, CDR2 SYGVKD. Trimming took 2 bases from V and 1 from J, leaving 8 bases between them. CDR3 length: 14 residues. CDR3: CAISEARGNTEAFF. CDR3 sequence (DNA): TGTGCCATCAGTGAGGCGCGGGGGAACACTGAAGCTTTCTTT.

V gene TRBV10-2 combines with J gene TRBJ2-5; TRBD1 aligns across 12 bases. The germline CDR1 and CDR2 sequences are WSHSY and SAAADI. The CDR3 contains 14 residues. V lost 6 bases and J lost 5; bases outside the gene matches: 4. The CDR3: CASSRDRGLETQYF. The CDR3 DNA reads TGCGCCAGCAGCCGGGACAGGGGGCTGGAGACCCAGTACTTC.

The V and J genes are TRBV3-1 (or the pseudogene TRBV3-2) and TRBJ1-3, with TRBD1 matching 7 bases. Germline values: CDR1 LGHDT, CDR2 YNNKEL (reference sequence). The CDR3 covers 15 residues. V shed 5 bases, J shed 1 base, and the junction held 5 bases outside the gene matches. As DNA, the CDR3 is TGTGCCAGCAGCAAGCAGGGACAGTCTGGAAACACCATATATTTT. This codes for CASSKQGQSGNTIYF.

V gene TRBV12-3 or TRBV12-4 combines with J gene TRBJ2-1; D is unclear. Trimming left V 6 bases short and J 8 bases short, with 8 bases between. The CDR3 runs to 11 residues. The CDR3 reads CASREIDEQFF. CDR3 coding DNA: TGTGCCAGCAGAGAGATCGATGAGCAGTTCTTC.

J is TRBJ1-3 and V is TRBV29-1; D is possibly TRBD1 (5 bases). Trimming shortened V by 4 bases and J by 7 bases, and 14 bases separated the two germline ends. Germline loops: CDR1 SQVTM, CDR2 ANQGSEA. The CDR3 is 13 residues long. Here the CDR3 reads CSVAGPMGNTIYF. The DNA for the CDR3 is TGCAGCGTTGCAGGGCCTATGGGGAACACCATATATTTT.

The chain has TRBV15 and TRBJ1-4; 7 nucleotides align to TRBD1. V was clipped by 2 bases and J by 7 bases; unmatched bases: 10. Germline V gene data show CDR1 as LNHNV and CDR2 as YYDKDF (reference sequence). The CDR3 runs to 16 residues. The CDR3 DNA is TGTGCCACCAGCAGAAACCGGGACAGTCTAGGTGAAAAACTGTTTTTT. Protein: CATSRNRDSLGEKLFF.

The table lists this clone with a few counts. This chain's CDR3 is CASTPPGTGVINYGYTF. The CDR3 nucleotides read TGTGCCAGTACCCCACCCGGGACAGGAGTTATAAACTATGGCTACACCTTC. The genes are TRBV19 and TRBJ1-2; TRBD1 matches at 8 bases. From germline, CDR1 is LNHDA and CDR2 SQIVND (reference sequence). The J segment lost 2 bases and the V segment lost 7 bases, leaving 15 bases of the junction unmatched. The length of the CDR3 is 17 residues. Supplemented by reference TRBV19 and TRBJ1-2, the full variable domain reads DGGITQSPKYLFRKEGQNVTLSCEQNLNHDAMYWYRQDPGQGLRLIYYSQIVNDFQKGDIAEGYSVSREKKESFPLTVTSAQKNPTAFYLCASTPPGTGVINYGYTFGSGTRLTVV.

The V call is TRBV29-1, the J call TRBJ2-7; 9 bases are shared with TRBD2. V dropped 4 bases and J dropped 3; count of bases not matched to a gene: 1. Germline assignment: CDR1 SQVTM and CDR2 ANQGSEA. This CDR3 has 12 amino acids. CDR3 loop: CSVVLAGYEQYF. The CDR3 DNA follows: TGCAGCGTTGTACTAGCGGGCTACGAGCAGTACTTC.

V gene TRBV18 combines with J gene TRBJ2-7, with D unresolved. Germline-derived CDR1 and CDR2 are KGHSH and LQKENI. V gave up 3 bases and J gave up 6 bases, with 12 bases separating them. The CDR3 has 13 residues. CDR3 DNA: TGTGCCAGCTCACCCCTTTCCCCAGGCGAGCAGTACTTC. It specifies CASSPLSPGEQYF.

V gene TRBV3-1 (or the pseudogene TRBV3-2) combines with J gene TRBJ2-3; TRBD2 matches at 15 bases. The CDR3 sequence is 17 residues long. Germline V gene lookup returns CDR1 LGHDT and CDR2 YNNKEL (reference sequence). Trimming removed 1 base from V and 9 bases from J; junction bases left unmatched: 8. The CDR3 reads CASSQGLGLAGGNTQYF. The CDR3 nucleotides are TGTGCCAGCAGCCAAGGATTGGGACTAGCGGGGGGAAACACGCAGTATTTT.

This clone showed up just a few times. The V gene is TRBV25-1, the J gene TRBJ2-5, with D perhaps matching TRBD2 (7 bases). Per germline, CDR1 MGHDK and CDR2 SYGVNS. This CDR3 is 13 amino acids long. Trimming shortened V by 8 bases and J by 6 bases, and 16 bases separated the two germline ends. The CDR3 region is CASSYGGRKTQYF. CDR3 DNA: TGTGCCAGCTCCTACGGGGGGCGAAAGACCCAGTACTTC.

The chain links TRBV10-1 to TRBJ1-1; 8 nucleotides agree with TRBD1. V trimming: 6 bases; J trimming: 4 bases; junction bases outside the gene matches: 7. This CDR3 has 14 amino acids. CDR1 and CDR2 (germline): WNHNN, SYGVQD (reference sequence). CDR3 coding DNA: TGCGCCAGCAGCCGGACAGGGATGGGCACTGAAGCTTTCTTT. Protein sequence: CASSRTGMGTEAFF.

The chain couples TRBV7-9 to TRBJ1-2, with TRBD1 matching 9 bases. Germline CDR1 reads SEHNR; CDR2 reads FQNEAQ (reference sequence). This CDR3 has 15 amino acids. V shed 4 bases and J 2 bases; nucleotides not matched to a gene: 5. The chain's CDR3 is CASSYPGQGNYGYTF. The DNA for the CDR3 is TGTGCCAGCAGCTACCCGGGACAGGGAAACTATGGCTACACCTTC.